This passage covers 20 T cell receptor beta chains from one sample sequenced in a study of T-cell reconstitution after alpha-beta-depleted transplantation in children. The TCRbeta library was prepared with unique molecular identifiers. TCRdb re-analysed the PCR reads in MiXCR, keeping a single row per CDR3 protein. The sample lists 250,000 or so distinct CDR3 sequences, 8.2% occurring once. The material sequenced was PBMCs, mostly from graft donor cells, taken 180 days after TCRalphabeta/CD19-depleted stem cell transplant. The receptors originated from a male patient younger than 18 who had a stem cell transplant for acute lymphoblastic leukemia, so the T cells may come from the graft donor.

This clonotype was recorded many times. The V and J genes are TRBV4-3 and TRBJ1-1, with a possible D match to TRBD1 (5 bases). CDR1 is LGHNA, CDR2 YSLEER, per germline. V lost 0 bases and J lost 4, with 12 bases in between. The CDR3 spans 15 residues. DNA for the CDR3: TGCGCCAGCAGCCAAGAGGGGCCAGGGAGCACTGAAGCTTTCTTT. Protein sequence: CASSQEGPGSTEAFF.

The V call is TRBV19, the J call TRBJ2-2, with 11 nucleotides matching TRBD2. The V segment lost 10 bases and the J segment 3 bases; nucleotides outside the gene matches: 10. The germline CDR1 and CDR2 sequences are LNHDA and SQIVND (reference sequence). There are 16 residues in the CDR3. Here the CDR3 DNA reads TGTGCCACCTCTCCCGGACTAGCGGGCGACACCGGGGAGCTGTTTTTT. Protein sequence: CATSPGLAGDTGELFF.

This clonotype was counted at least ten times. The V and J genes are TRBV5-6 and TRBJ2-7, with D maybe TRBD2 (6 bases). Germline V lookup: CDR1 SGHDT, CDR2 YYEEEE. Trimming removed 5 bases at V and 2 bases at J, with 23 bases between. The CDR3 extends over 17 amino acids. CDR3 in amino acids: CASSLGIWDFTTYEQYF. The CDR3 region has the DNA TGTGCCAGCAGTCTTGGAATCTGGGACTTCACCACCTACGAGCAGTACTTC.

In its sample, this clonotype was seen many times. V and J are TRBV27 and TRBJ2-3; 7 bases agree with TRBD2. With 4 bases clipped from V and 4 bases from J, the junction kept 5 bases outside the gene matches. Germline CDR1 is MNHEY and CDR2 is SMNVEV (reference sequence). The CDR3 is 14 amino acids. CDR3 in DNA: TGTGCCAGCAGTTCCGGCGGGAGCGCAGATACGCAGTATTTT. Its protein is CASSSGGSADTQYF.

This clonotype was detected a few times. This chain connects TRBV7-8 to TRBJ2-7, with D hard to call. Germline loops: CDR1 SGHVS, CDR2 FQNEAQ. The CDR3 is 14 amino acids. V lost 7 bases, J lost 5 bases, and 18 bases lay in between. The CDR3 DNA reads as TGTGCCAGCACCATCCAAAGGTCCCCCCACGAGCAGTACTTC. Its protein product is CASTIQRSPHEQYF.

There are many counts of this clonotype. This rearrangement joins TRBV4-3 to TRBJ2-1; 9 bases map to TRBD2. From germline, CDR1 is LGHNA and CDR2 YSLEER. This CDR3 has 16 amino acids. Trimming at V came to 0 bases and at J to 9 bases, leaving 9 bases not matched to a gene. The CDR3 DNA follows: TGCGCCAGCAGCCAAGATTCTCCAGCGGGGGGCACTGAGCAGTTCTTC. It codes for CASSQDSPAGGTEQFF.

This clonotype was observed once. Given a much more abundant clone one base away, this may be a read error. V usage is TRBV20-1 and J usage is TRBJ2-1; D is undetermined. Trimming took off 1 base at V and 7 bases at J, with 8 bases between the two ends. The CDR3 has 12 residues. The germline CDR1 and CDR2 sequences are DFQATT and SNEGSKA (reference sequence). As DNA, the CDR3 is TGCAGTGCTAGAGGCCCTCCGAATGAGCAGTTCTTC. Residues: CSARGPPNEQFF.

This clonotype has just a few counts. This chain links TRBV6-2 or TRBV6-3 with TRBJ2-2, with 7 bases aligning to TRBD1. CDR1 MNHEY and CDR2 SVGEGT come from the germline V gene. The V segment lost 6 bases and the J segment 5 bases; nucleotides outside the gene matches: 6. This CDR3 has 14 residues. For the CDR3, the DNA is TGTGCCAGCAGATACAGGGGTCCTACCGGGGAGCTGTTTTTT. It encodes CASRYRGPTGELFF.

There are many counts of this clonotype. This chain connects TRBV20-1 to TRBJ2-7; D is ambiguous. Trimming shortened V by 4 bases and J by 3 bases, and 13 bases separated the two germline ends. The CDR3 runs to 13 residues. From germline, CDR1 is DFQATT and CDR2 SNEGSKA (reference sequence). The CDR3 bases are TGCAGTGCTAAAGGTTCGTCTTTCTACGAGCAGTACTTC. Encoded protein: CSAKGSSFYEQYF.

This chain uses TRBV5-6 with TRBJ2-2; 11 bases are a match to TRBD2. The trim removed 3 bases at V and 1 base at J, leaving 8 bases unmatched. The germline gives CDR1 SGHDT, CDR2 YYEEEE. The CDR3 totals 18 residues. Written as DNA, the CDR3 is TGTGCCAGCAGCTCGTTAGGAGGGACTAGCGGGAACACCGGGGAGCTGTTTTTT. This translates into CASSSLGGTSGNTGELFF. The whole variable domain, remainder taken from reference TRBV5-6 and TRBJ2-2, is DAGVTQSPTHLIKTRGQQVTLRCSPKSGHDTVSWYQQALGQGPQFIFQYYEEEERQRGNFPDRFSGHQFPNYSSELNVNALLLGDSALYLCASSSLGGTSGNTGELFFGEGSRLTVL.

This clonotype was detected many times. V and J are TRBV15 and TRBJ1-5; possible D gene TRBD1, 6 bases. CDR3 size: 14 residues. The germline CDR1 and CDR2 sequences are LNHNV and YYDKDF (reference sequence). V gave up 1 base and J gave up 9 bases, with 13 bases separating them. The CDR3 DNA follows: TGTGCCACCAGCAGAGTAAGGACAGCCTGGCCCCAGCATTTT. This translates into CATSRVRTAWPQHF. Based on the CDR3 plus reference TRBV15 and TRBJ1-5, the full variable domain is DAMVIQNPRYQVTQFGKPVTLSCSQTLNHNVMYWYQQKSSQAPKLLFHYYDKDFNNEADTPDNFQSRRPNTSFCFLDIRSPGLGDTAMYLCATSRVRTAWPQHFGDGTRLSIL.

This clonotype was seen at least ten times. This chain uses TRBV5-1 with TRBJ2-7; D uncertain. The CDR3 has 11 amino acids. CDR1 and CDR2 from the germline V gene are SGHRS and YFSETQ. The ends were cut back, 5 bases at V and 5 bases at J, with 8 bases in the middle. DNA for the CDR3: TGCGCCAGCAGACAAGGGAACGAGCAGTACTTC. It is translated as CASRQGNEQYF.

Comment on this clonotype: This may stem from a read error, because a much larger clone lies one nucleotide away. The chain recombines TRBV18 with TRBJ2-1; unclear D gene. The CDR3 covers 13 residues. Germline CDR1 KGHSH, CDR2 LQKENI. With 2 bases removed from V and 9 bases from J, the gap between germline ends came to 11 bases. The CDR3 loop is CASSPSSNREQFF. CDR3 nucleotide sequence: TGTGCCAGCTCACCAAGTAGCAACCGTGAGCAGTTCTTC. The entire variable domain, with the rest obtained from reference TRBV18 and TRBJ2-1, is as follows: NAGVMQNPRHLVRRRGQEARLRCSPMKGHSHVYWYRQLPEEGLKFMVYLQKENIIDESGMPKERFSAEFPKEGPSILRIQQVVRGDSAAYFCASSPSSNREQFFGPGTRLTVL.

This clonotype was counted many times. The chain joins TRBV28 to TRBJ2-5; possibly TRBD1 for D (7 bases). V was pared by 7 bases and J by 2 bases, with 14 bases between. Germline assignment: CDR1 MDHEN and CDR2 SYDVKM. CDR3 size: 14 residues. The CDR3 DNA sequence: TGTGCCAGCACCACGACAGGGACTCAAGAGACCCAGTACTTC. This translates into CASTTTGTQETQYF.

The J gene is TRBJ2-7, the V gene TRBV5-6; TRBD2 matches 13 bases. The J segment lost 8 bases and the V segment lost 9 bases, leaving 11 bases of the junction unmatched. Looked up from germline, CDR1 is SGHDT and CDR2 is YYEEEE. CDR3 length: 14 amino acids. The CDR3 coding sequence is TGTGCCATGAGCCTCGGGACTAGCGGGATCAAGCAGTACTTC. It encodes CAMSLGTSGIKQYF.

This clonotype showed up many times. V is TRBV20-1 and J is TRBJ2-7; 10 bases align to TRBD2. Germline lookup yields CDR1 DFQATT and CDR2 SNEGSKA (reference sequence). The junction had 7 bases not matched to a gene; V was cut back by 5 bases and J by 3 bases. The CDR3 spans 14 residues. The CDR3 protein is CSARTSGPLYEQYF. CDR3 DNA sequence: TGCAGTGCTCGGACTAGCGGTCCTCTCTACGAGCAGTACTTC.

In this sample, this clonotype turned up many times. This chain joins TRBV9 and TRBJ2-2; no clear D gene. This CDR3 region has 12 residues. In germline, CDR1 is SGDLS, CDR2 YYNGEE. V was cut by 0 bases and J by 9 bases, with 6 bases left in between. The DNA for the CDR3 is TGTGCCAGCAGCGTAGTCGGGTGGGAGCTGTTTTTT. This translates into CASSVVGWELFF.

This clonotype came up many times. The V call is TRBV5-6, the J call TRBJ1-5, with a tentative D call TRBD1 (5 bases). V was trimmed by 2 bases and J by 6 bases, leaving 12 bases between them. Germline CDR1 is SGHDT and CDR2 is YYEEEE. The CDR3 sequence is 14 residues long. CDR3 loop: CASSLGWGLQPQHF. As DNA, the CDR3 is TGTGCCAGCAGCTTAGGGTGGGGACTTCAGCCCCAGCATTTT. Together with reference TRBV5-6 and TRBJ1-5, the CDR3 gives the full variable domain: DAGVTQSPTHLIKTRGQQVTLRCSPKSGHDTVSWYQQALGQGPQFIFQYYEEEERQRGNFPDRFSGHQFPNYSSELNVNALLLGDSALYLCASSLGWGLQPQHFGDGTRLSIL.

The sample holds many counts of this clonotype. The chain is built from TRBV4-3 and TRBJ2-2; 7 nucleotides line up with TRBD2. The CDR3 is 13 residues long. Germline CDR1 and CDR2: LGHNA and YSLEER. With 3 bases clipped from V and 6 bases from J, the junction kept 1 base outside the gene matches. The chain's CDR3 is CASSHRGAGELFF. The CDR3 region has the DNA TGCGCCAGCAGCCACCGGGGGGCCGGGGAGCTGTTTTTT.

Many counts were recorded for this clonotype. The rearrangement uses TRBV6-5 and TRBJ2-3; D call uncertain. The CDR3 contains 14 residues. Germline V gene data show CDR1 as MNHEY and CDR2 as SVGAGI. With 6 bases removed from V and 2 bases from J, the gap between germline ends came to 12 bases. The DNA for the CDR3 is TGTGCCAGCAGGCCACTGTGGGTCACAGATACGCAGTATTTT. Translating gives CASRPLWVTDTQYF.